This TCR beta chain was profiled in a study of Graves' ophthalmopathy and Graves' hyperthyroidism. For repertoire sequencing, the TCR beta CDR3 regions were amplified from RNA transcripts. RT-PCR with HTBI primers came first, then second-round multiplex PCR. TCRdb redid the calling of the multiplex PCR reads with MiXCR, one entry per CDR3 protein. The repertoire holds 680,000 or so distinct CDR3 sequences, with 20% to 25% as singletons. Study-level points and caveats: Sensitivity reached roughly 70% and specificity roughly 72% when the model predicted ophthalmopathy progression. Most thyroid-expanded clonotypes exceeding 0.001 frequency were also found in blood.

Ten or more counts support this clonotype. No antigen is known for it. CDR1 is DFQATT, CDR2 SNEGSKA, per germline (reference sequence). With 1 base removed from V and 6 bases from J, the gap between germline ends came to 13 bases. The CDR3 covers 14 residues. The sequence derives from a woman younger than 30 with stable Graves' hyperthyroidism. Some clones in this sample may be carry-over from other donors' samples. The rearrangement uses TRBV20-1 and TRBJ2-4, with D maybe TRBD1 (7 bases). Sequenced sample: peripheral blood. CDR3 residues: CSARVYRGGNIQYF. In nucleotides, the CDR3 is TGCAGTGCTAGAGTCTACAGGGGAGGAAACATTCAGTACTTC.